This TCR beta chain stems from a study of cytomegalovirus exposure and HLA in healthy donors. The study's findings and limits: In a later analysis, parvovirus B19, influenza, CMV and Epstein-Barr virus appeared linked to several top co-occurrence clusters.

Use of 60 Vbeta and 13 Jbeta primers characterized the PCR. Profiling relied on immunoSEQ multiplex PCR, and the TCRdb table lists in-frame clones only, not all of them. The table records under 100,000 clones, 55% to 75% of them present only once. A remark on this clone: As yet, its antigen is unknown.

The clonotype comes from a woman aged 50 to 60 in good health and CMV-seropositive. The sample taken for sequencing was PBMCs.

DNA of the CDR3: TGCAGCGTTGCAGCTGGAAACACCATATATTTT. Its protein product is CSVAAGNTIYF. The rearrangement uses TRBV29-1 and TRBJ1-3; D gene uncertain. The V end lost 4 bases, the J end lost 2 bases, and 3 bases lay between the germline ends. CDR3 size: 11 residues. Per the germline V gene, CDR1 is SQVTM and CDR2 is ANQGSEA.